The 19 T cell receptor beta chains given below trace back to one sample, sequenced in a study of T cell repertoires in cytomegalovirus infection. Using its own MiXCR run on the reads, TCRdb lists one record per CDR3 protein. The sample lists fewer than 900,000 distinct CDR3 sequences; around 29% were seen once. Antigen specificity for these receptors is unknown. The sample here was cultured CD8+ T cells from PBMCs, taken from culture after CMV antigen stimulation. The source is a human donor in good health (CMV status not recorded). Some clones in this sample may be carry-over from other donors' samples.

This clonotype was seen ten or more times. The gene calls are TRBV7-6 and TRBJ2-5; D possibly corresponds to TRBD1 (7 bases). Germline lookup yields CDR1 SGHVS and CDR2 FNYEAQ. V was pared by 5 bases and J by 2 bases, with 18 bases between. The CDR3 length is 16 residues. The CDR3 bases are TGTGCCAGCAGCACCCAGGAGGGGACAGTTCAAGAGACCCAGTACTTC. Protein sequence: CASSTQEGTVQETQYF.

This clonotype has just a few counts. The CDR3 sequence: CASSYTPGPMNTGELFF. DNA of the CDR3: TGTGCCAGCAGTTACACCCCGGGACCGATGAACACCGGGGAGCTGTTTTTT. This sequence joins TRBV6-5 and TRBJ2-2, with D perhaps matching TRBD1 or TRBD2 (5 bases each). V lost 2 bases and J 1 base, leaving 14 bases between the germline ends. Germline V gene lookup returns CDR1 MNHEY and CDR2 SVGAGI. CDR3 size: 17 residues.

This clonotype appeared a few times. The J gene is TRBJ1-1, the V gene TRBV6-2 or TRBV6-3, with D perhaps TRBD1 (6 bases). The V gene's germline CDR1 is MNHEY and CDR2 SVGEGT. Trimming stripped 6 bases from V and 0 bases from J, with 14 bases between. The CDR3 loop spans 15 amino acids. CDR3 residues: CASSLNRVMNTEAFF. The CDR3 DNA reads TGTGCCAGCAGCCTGAACAGGGTAATGAACACTGAAGCTTTCTTT.

The gene calls are TRBV28 and TRBJ2-1, with a tentative D call TRBD2 (6 bases). Deletions cut 5 bases from V and 4 bases from J, with 15 bases between. The germline CDR1 and CDR2 sequences are MDHEN and SYDVKM. The CDR3 is made up of 15 amino acids. The CDR3 is CASSPRLDGYNEQFF. CDR3 nucleotide sequence: TGTGCCAGCAGTCCCAGACTAGATGGGTACAATGAGCAGTTCTTC. Drawing the rest from reference TRBV28 and TRBJ2-1, the complete variable domain is DVKVTQSSRYLVKRTGEKVFLECVQDMDHENMFWYRQDPGLGLRLIYFSYDVKMKEKGDIPEGYSVSREKKERFSLILESASTNQTSMYLCASSPRLDGYNEQFFGPGTRLTVL.

This clonotype showed up just a few times. The chain combines TRBV6-2 or TRBV6-3 with TRBJ1-2; TRBD1 is a possible D gene (6 bases). Trimming stripped 3 bases from V and 4 bases from J, with 15 bases between. The CDR3 spans 15 residues. Germline-derived CDR1 and CDR2 are MNHEY and SVGEGT. This CDR3 reads CASSYGDNYLYGYTF. The CDR3 coding sequence is TGTGCCAGCAGTTATGGGGACAATTATCTCTATGGCTACACCTTC.

The chain carries TRBV18 and TRBJ2-1, with 8 bases fitting TRBD2. This CDR3 region has 15 residues. Germline V gene lookup returns CDR1 KGHSH and CDR2 LQKENI. V lost 3 bases, J lost 6 bases, and 7 bases stayed unmatched. CDR3 bases: TGTGCCAGCTCACCCGCTGAGCGGGGGTTCAATGAGCAGTTCTTC. It is translated as CASSPAERGFNEQFF. Drawing the rest from reference TRBV18 and TRBJ2-1, the complete variable domain is NAGVMQNPRHLVRRRGQEARLRCSPMKGHSHVYWYRQLPEEGLKFMVYLQKENIIDESGMPKERFSAEFPKEGPSILRIQQVVRGDSAAYFCASSPAERGFNEQFFGPGTRLTVL.

This clonotype counts as medium-sized. The chain carries TRBV7-9 and TRBJ2-3; unclear D gene. Germline loops: CDR1 SEHNR, CDR2 FQNEAQ (reference sequence). The V end was cut by 5 bases, the J end by 6 bases, with 18 bases between. The length of the CDR3 is 15 residues. The CDR3 loop reads CASSPRVSVGDTQYF. CDR3 nucleotides: TGTGCCAGCAGCCCCAGAGTTTCGGTTGGCGATACGCAGTATTTT.

This clonotype has only a few counts. The V call is TRBV7-6, the J call TRBJ2-1; D remains ambiguous. Germline V CDR1 and CDR2: SGHVS, FNYEAQ. Trimming left V 6 bases short and J 8 bases short, with 14 bases between. CDR3 size: 13 residues. The chain's CDR3 is CASRSELRDEQFF. The CDR3 DNA follows: TGTGCCAGCAGATCTGAGCTACGGGATGAGCAGTTCTTC.

The CDR3 region is CAIAGTSSYNEQFF. The CDR3 DNA follows: TGTGCCATCGCCGGGACAAGCTCCTACAATGAGCAGTTCTTC. The rearrangement joins TRBV6-6 to TRBJ2-1; perhaps TRBD1 as D (6 bases). The CDR3 is made up of 14 amino acids. Germline-derived CDR1 and CDR2 are MNHNY and SVGAGI (reference sequence). V was pared by 10 bases and J by 0 bases, with 13 bases between.

This clonotype was counted between two and nine times. The chain joins TRBV7-8 to TRBJ2-1; 13 nucleotides align to TRBD2. The CDR3 is 16 amino acids. Germline V gives CDR1 SGHVS, CDR2 FQNEAQ. V shed 4 bases, J shed 8 bases, and the junction held 8 bases outside the gene matches. CDR3 amino acids: CASSSPTSGGPYEQFF. The CDR3 DNA is TGTGCCAGCAGCTCACCGACTAGCGGGGGGCCCTATGAGCAGTTCTTC.

The chain combines TRBV9 with TRBJ1-6, with 7 bases fitting TRBD1. Per germline, CDR1 SGDLS and CDR2 YYNGEE. The CDR3 contains 15 residues. V shed 0 bases and J 8 bases; nucleotides not matched to a gene: 5. CDR3 sequence (DNA): TGTGCCAGCAGCGTAGGAGGGGGCAACGATTCACCCCTCCACTTT. Translation gives CASSVGGGNDSPLHF.

The sample holds a few counts of this clonotype. The rearrangement uses TRBV7-9 and TRBJ1-2; no clear D gene. The germline V gene has CDR1 SEHNR and CDR2 FQNEAQ (reference sequence). The CDR3 covers 12 residues. Trimming stripped 0 bases from V and 8 bases from J, with 7 bases between. In DNA, the CDR3 is TGTGCCAGCAGCTTAGCGGATGAGGGCTACACCTTC. Its protein is CASSLADEGYTF.

Many counts were recorded for this clonotype. This chain links TRBV7-6 with TRBJ2-1, with 9 bases that match TRBD2. V gave up 2 bases and J gave up 2 bases; unmatched junction bases: 7. CDR1 and CDR2 from the germline V gene are SGHVS and FNYEAQ. The CDR3 length is 17 residues. CDR3 residues: CASSLIRLAEPYNEQFF. For the CDR3, the DNA is TGTGCCAGCAGCTTAATCCGACTAGCGGAGCCCTACAATGAGCAGTTCTTC.

This chain uses TRBV7-9 with TRBJ1-1, with TRBD1 identical over 9 bases. Germline V gene data show CDR1 as SEHNR and CDR2 as FQNEAQ (reference sequence). Losses at the gene ends were 5 bases for V and 3 bases for J; bases not matched to a gene: 7. The CDR3 contains 15 residues. The CDR3 loop reads CASSIWGQGDTEAFF. The CDR3 DNA sequence: TGTGCCAGCAGCATTTGGGGACAGGGTGACACTGAAGCTTTCTTT.

This clonotype was observed a handful of times. J is TRBJ1-6 and V is TRBV20-1; 9 bases are a match to TRBD1. Per the germline V gene, CDR1 is DFQATT and CDR2 is SNEGSKA (reference sequence). V shed 3 bases and J 7 bases; nucleotides not matched to a gene: 7. The CDR3 has 15 amino acids. Written as DNA, the CDR3 is TGCAGTGCTAGTCCTAAACAGGGGGCAAATTCACCCCTCCACTTT. Protein: CSASPKQGANSPLHF.

The chain recombines TRBV27 with TRBJ1-1; D may be TRBD1 (5 bases). Germline CDR1 and CDR2: MNHEY and SMNVEV (reference sequence). The CDR3 covers 15 residues. Trimming pared 3 bases from V and 5 bases from J, leaving 16 bases between. CDR3 bases: TGTGCCAGCAGTTTCCACCAGGGTGTTGAGACTGAAGCTTTCTTT. Its protein is CASSFHQGVETEAFF.

This clonotype was seen a few times. The V and J genes are TRBV6-2 or TRBV6-3 and TRBJ2-7; D is unresolved. Germline values: CDR1 MNHEY, CDR2 SVGEGT. This CDR3 has 13 residues. Trimming took off 4 bases at V and 7 bases at J, with 14 bases between the two ends. CDR3 amino acids: CASSFGIRREQYV. The CDR3 DNA reads TGTGCCAGCAGTTTCGGAATAAGAAGGGAGCAGTACGTC.

This clonotype has more than one count but fewer than ten. This chain connects TRBV19 to TRBJ2-3; the D is unclear. Germline-derived CDR1 and CDR2 are LNHDA and SQIVND (reference sequence). The CDR3 contains 12 residues. Trimming took 10 bases from V and 0 from J, leaving 8 bases between them. This CDR3 is CATLDSTDTQYF. In DNA form, the CDR3 reads TGTGCCACCCTGGACAGCACAGATACGCAGTATTTT.

As to this clonotype: The junction departs from the called germline gene at one end, perhaps through a read error. CDR3 amino acids: CASRQGWTARNEQFF. The CDR3 DNA reads as TGCGCCAGCAGACAAGGCTGGACGGCTAGGAATGAGCAGTTCTTC. V and J are TRBV4-1 and TRBJ2-1; the D is unclear. This CDR3 spans 15 amino acids. Germline loops: CDR1 MGHRA, CDR2 YSYEKL.